The clone carrying this T cell receptor beta chain appeared many times. Its target is unknown. The V gene end was trimmed by 5 bases and the J gene end by 3 bases; junction bases not matched to a gene: 10. The CDR3 has 18 residues. In the library, unique molecular identifiers were attached to individual cDNA molecules. The authors' processing: Samples held a median of 95,638 TCRs, range about 20,000–690,600. Each CDR3 protein gets one entry after TCRdb re-called the RACE reads with MiXCR. Clone size and V and J calls follow TCRdb, not the original study. The sample has around 45,000 distinct CDR3 sequences; 3.7% are singletons. This specimen comes from a study of human T cells and chemical hapten exposure. About the study: Minor volume differences among pooled libraries chiefly drove per-sample TCR yield variation. General study points: Unchanged with DPC sensitization were TCRs above 1 in 1000 frequency.

Specified time point: healthy volunteer bleed at 6 weeks. Extraction yielded total RNA from whole blood (unfractionated). The rearrangement joins TRBV12-3 or TRBV12-4 to TRBJ2-6; 10 nucleotides agree with TRBD1. Specimen: whole blood. This TCR derives from a human donor in good health. Some clones in this sample may be carry-over from other donors' samples. CDR3 coding DNA: TGTGCCAGCAGTCCCAGGGACAGGGGCCCCCTTGGGGCCAACGTCCTGACTTTC. Protein sequence: CASSPRDRGPLGANVLTF.